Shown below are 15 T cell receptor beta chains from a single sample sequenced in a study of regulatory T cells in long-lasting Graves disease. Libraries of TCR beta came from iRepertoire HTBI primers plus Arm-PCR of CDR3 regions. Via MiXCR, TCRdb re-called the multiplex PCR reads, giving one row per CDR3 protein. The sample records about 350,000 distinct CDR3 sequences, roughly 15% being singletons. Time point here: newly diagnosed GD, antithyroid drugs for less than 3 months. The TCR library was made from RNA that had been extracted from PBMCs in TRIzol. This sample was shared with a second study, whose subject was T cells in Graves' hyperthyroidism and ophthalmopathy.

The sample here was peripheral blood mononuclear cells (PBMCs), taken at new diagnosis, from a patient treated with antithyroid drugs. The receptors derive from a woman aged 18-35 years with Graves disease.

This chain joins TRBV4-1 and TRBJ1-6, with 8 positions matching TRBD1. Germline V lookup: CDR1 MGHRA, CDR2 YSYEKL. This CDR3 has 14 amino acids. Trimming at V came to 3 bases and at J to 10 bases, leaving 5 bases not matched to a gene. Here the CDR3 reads CASSQSQGASPLHF. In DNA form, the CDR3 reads TGCGCCAGCAGCCAGTCCCAGGGGGCCTCACCCCTCCACTTT.

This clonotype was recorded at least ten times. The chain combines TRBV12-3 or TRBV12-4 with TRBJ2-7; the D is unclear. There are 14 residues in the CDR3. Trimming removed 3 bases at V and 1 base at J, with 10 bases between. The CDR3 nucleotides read TGTGCCAGCAGTTTCGGCAGTACTTCCTACGAGCAGTACTTC. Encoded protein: CASSFGSTSYEQYF.

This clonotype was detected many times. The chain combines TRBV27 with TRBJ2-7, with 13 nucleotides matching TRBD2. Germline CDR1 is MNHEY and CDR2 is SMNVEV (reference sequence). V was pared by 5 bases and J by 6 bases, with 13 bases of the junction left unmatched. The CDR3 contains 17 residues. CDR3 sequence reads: CASSPGTSGAIHLEQYF. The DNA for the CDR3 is TGTGCCAGCAGTCCCGGGACTAGCGGGGCCATACACCTCGAGCAGTACTTC.

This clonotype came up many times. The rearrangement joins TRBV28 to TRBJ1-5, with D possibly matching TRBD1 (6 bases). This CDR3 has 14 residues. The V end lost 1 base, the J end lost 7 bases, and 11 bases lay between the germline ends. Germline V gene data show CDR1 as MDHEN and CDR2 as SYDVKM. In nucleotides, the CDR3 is TGTGCCAGCAGTTTATACAGGGAAGGGCAGCCCCAGCATTTT. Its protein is CASSLYREGQPQHF.

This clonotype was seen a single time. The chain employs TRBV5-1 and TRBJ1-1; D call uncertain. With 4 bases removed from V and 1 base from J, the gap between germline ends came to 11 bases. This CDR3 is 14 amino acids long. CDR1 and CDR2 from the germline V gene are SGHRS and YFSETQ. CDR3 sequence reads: CASSTQPTNTEAFF. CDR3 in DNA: TGCGCCAGCAGCACCCAACCGACGAACACTGAAGCTTTCTTT. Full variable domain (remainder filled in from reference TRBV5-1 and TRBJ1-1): KAGVTQTPRYLIKTRGQQVTLSCSPISGHRSVSWYQQTPGQGLQFLFEYFSETQRNKGNFPGRFSGRQFSNSRSEMNVSTLELGDSALYLCASSTQPTNTEAFFGQGTRLTVV.

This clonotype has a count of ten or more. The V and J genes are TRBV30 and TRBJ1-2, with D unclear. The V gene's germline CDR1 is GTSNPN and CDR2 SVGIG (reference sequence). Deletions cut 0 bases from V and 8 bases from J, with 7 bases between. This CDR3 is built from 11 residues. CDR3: CAWSVSLGYTF. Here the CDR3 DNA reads TGTGCCTGGAGTGTATCCCTGGGCTACACCTTC.

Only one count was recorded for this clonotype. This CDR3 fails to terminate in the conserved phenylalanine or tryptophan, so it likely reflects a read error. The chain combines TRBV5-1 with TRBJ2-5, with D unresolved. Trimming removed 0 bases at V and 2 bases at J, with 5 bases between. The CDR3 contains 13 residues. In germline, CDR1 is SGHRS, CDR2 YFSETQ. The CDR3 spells CASSLVGQETQYL. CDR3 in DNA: TGCGCCAGCAGCTTGGTCGGGCAAGAGACCCAGTACCTC.

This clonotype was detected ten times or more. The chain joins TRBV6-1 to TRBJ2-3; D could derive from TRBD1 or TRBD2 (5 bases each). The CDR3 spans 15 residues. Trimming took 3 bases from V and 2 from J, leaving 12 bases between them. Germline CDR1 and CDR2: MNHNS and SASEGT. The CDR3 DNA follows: TGTGCCAGCAGTGACTTCCACGGGACCACAGATACGCAGTATTTT. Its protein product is CASSDFHGTTDTQYF.

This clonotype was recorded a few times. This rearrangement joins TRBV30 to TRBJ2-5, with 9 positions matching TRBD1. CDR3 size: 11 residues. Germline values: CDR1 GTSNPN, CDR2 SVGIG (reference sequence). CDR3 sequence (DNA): TGTGCTATGGGGACAGGGCTGACCCAGTACTTC. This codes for CAMGTGLTQYF.

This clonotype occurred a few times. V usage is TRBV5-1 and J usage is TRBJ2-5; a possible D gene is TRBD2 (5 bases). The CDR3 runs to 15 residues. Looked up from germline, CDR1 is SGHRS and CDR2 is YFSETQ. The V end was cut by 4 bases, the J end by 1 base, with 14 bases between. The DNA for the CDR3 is TGCGCCAGCAGCCGGGATGGGGAATTCCAAGAGACCCAGTACTTC. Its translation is CASSRDGEFQETQYF.

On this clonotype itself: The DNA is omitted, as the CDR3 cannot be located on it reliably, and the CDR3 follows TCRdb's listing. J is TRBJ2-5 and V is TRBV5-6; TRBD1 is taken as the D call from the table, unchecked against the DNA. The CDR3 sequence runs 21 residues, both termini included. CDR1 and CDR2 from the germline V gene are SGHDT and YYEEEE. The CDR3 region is CASSFYICSATLRGAWETQYF.

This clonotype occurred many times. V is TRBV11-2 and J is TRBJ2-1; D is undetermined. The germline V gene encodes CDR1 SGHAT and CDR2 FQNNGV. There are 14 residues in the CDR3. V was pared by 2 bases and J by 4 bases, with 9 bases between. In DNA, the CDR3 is TGTGCCAGCAGCTTAATTCGGAAGTACAATGAGCAGTTCTTC. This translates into CASSLIRKYNEQFF.

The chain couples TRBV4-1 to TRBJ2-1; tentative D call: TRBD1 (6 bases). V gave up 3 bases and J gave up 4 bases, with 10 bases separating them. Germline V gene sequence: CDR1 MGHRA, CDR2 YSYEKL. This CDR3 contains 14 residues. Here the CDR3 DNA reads TGCGCCAGCAGCCAGATACAGGGTTACAATGAGCAGTTCTTC. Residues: CASSQIQGYNEQFF.

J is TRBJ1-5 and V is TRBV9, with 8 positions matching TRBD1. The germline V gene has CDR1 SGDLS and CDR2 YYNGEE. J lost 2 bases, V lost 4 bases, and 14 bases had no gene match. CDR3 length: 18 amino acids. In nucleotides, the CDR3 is TGTGCCAGCAGCCCTACAGGGGGTGGAGGGCCGGGCAATCAGCCCCAGCATTTT. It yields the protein CASSPTGGGGPGNQPQHF. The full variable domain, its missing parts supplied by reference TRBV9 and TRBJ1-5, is DSGVTQTPKHLITATGQRVTLRCSPRSGDLSVYWYQQSLDQGLQFLIQYYNGEERAKGNILERFSAQQFPDLHSELNLSSLELGDSALYFCASSPTGGGGPGNQPQHFGDGTRLSIL.

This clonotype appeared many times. The CDR3 is CASSSTGGHGYTF. The CDR3 DNA follows: TGTGCCAGCAGCTCGACAGGGGGCCATGGCTACACCTTC. This chain links TRBV3-1 with TRBJ1-2; 10 positions agree with TRBD1. The germline CDR1 and CDR2 sequences are LGHDT and YNNKEL (reference sequence). The ends lost 5 bases at V and 6 bases at J; junction bases unmatched: 3. The CDR3 is made up of 13 amino acids.